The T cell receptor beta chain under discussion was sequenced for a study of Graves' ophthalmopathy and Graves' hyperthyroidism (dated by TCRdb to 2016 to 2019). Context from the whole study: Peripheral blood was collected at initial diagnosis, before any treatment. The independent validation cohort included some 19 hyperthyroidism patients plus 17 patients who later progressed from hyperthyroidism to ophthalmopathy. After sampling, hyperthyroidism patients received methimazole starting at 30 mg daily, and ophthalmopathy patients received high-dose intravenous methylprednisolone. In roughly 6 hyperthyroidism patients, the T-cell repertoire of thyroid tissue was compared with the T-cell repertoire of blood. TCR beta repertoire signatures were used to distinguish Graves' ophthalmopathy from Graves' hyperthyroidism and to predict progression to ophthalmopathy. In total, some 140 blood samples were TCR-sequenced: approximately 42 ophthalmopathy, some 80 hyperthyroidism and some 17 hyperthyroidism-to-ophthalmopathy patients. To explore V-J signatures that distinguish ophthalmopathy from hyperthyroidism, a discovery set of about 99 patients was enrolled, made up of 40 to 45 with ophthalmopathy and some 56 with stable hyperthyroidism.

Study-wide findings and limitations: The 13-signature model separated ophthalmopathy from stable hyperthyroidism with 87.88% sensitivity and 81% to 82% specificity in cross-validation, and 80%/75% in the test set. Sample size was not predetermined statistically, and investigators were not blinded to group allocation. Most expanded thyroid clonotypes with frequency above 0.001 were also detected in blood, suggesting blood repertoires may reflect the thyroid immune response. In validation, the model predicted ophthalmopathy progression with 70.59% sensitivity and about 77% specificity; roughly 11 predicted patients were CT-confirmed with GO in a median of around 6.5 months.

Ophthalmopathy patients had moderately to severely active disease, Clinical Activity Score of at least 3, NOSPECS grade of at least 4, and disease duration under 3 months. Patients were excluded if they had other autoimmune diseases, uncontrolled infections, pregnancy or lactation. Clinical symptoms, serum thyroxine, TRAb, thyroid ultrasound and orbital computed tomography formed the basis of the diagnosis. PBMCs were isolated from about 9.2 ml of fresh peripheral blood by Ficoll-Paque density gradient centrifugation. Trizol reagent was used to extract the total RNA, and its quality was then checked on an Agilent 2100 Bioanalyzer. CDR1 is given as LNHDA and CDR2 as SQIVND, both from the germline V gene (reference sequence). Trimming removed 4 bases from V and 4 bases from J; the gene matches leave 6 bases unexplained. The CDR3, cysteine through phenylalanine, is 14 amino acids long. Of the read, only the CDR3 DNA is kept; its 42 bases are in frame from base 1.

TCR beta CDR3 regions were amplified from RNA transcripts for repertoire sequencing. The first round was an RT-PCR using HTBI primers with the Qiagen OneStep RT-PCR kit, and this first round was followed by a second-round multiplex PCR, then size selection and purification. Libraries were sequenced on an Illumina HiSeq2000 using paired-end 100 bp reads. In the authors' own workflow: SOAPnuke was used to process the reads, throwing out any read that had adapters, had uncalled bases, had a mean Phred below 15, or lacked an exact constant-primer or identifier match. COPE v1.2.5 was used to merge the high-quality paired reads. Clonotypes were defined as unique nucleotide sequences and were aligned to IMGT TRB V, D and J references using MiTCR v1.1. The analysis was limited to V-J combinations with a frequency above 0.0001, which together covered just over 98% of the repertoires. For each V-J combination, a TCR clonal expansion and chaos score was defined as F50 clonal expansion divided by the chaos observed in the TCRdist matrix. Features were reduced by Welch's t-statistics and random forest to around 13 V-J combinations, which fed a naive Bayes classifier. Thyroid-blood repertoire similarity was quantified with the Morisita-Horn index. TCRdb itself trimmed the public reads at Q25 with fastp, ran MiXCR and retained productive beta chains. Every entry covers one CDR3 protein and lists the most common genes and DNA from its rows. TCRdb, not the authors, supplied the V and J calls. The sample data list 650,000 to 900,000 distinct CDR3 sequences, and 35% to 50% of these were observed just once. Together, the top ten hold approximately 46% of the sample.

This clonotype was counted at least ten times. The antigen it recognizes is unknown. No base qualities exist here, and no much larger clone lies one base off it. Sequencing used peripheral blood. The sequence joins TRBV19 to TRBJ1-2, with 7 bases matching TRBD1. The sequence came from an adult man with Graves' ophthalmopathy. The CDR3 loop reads CASSTGTETYGYTF. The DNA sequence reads TGTGCCAGTAGTACTGGGACAGAGACCTATGGCTACACCTTC. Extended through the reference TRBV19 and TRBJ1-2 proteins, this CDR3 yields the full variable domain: DGGITQSPKYLFRKEGQNVTLSCEQNLNHDAMYWYRQDPGQGLRLIYYSQIVNDFQKGDIAEGYSVSREKKESFPLTVTSAQKNPTAFYLCASSTGTETYGYTFGSGTRLTVV.